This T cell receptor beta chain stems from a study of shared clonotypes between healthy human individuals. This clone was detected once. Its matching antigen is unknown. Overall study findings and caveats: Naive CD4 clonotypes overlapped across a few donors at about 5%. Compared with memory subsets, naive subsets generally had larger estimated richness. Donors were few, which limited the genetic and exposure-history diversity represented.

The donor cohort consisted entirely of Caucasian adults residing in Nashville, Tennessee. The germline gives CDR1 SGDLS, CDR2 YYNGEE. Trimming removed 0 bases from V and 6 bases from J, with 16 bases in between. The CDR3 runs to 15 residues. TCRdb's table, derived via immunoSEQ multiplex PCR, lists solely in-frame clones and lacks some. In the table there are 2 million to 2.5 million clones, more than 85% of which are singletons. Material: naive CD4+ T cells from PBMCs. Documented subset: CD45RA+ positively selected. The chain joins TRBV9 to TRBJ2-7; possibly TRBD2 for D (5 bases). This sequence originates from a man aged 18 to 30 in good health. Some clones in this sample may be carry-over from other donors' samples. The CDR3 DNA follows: TGTGCCAGCAGCGTAGCCCCGGGTGGGGAGTTCGAGCAGTACTTC. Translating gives CASSVAPGGEFEQYF.